Sequencing of this T cell receptor (beta chain) was carried out in a study of OX40 agonist ivuxolimab in advanced cancers. About the full investigation: Ivuxolimab was an agonistic, fully human IgG2 monoclonal antibody directed against OX40 (CD134), a costimulatory receptor. Intravenous ivuxolimab was administered to patients every 2 weeks at six dose levels: 0.01, 0.1, 0.3, 1.5, 3 and 10 mg/kg. Among the roughly 50 dose-escalation patients, roughly 20 had hepatocellular carcinoma, 15 melanoma, 9 renal cell carcinoma and 9 head and neck cancer. In the dose-escalation cohort, around four fifths of patients were male, and the mean age was 60 years with a range of about 20 to 90. Patients were allowed to have had prior anti-PD-1, anti-PD-L1 or anti-CTLA-4 therapy, and 40% of the dose-escalation patients had been treated with checkpoint inhibitors. Partial responses occurred in three dose-escalation patients, of whom one had hepatocellular carcinoma and two had cutaneous melanoma. Peripheral TCRbeta sequencing was intended to test whether TCR sequence diversity was altered and clonal T-cell expansion was caused by ivuxolimab. The monotherapy dose-escalation portion (N of about 50 patients) of the phase I ivuxolimab trial is reported in the paper. The paper as a whole reports these results and caveats: Low levels of normalized T-cell clonal expansion were also seen in some patients who did not respond. Which antigens the clonally expanded peripheral T cells were specific for was not determined. On average, CD8+ T cells showed more expanded clones than CD4+ T cells after ivuxolimab. In the 0.1-3.0 mg/kg groups, partial responders were among the patients with the lowest normalized peripheral clonal expansion, particularly in CD8+ T cells. At doses from 0.1 to 3.0 mg/kg, clonal expansion was seen in both CD4+ and CD8+ blood T cells between baseline and week 6.

Genomic DNA was isolated from the sorted cells so that the TCRbeta CDR3 region could be sequenced. TCRbeta CDR3 regions were sequenced using the immunoSEQ Assay. TCRdb mirrors the immuneACCESS table, restricted to in-frame sequences. Some clones are absent from its copies; in checked studies, under half trace to an unresolved V gene, and the reason for the others is unknown. This sample has roughly 59,000 clones in its table, and approximately 92% of those were observed once. Roughly an eighth of the sample rests with the top ten. With respect to this clone: Which antigen it targets is not known. Per-nucleotide qualities are absent, and no much larger clonotype sits a single base away.

V and J lose 1 base and 4 bases, and a span of 11 bases separates them. Taken from the germline V gene, the CDR1 and CDR2 loops are SGHVS and FNYEAQ. Spanning cysteine to phenylalanine, the CDR3 consists of 15 amino acids. Here the CDR3 DNA is all that survives: 45 bases in frame from base 1. Patients with a history of autoimmune disease or receiving systemic immunosuppression were excluded from the trial. In every dose cohort, peripheral blood was drawn for TCR sequencing at baseline, cycle 4 day 1, and cycle 7 day 1. Samples were obtained from an open-label, multicenter, first-in-human phase I dose-escalation trial of ivuxolimab. Adults with locally advanced or metastatic melanoma, renal cell carcinoma, hepatocellular carcinoma or head and neck squamous cell carcinoma were enrolled in the trial. CD4+ and CD8+ T cells were sorted separately from peripheral blood before TCR sequencing.

This TCR derives from an adult with an advanced solid tumor such as melanoma, head and neck, liver or kidney cancer. Recombination joined TRBV7-6 with TRBJ1-3, with the D gene not confidently named. Specimen: CD4+ or CD8+ T cells sorted from blood, collected in a trial of the OX40 agonist ivuxolimab. The CDR3 protein is CASSLVGKGGNTIYF. The DNA reads as follows: TGTGCCAGCAGCTTAGTAGGAAAAGGCGGAAACACCATATATTTT.